This TCR beta chain was found in a study of T cells in localized non-small cell lung cancer. Regarding the study as a whole: For the top 100 tumor clones, a median roughly 55 also appeared in adjacent lung. Among the tissues sampled, uninvolved adjacent lung had the highest T cell clonality, above tumor.

Sequencing was performed with immunoSEQ multiplex PCR; in TCRdb, only in-frame clones are kept and a portion is missing. The repertoire holds around 26,000 clones, with around 93% as singletons. V was trimmed by 3 bases and J by 0 bases, leaving 9 bases between them. Germline-derived CDR1 and CDR2 are LNHDA and SQIVND (reference sequence). The CDR3 covers 14 residues. Remarks on this clone: Its antigen is not identified.

This clonotype originated in an older female donor with stage II squamous cell lung carcinoma. The material was peripheral blood, obtained before any cancer treatment. This sequence joins TRBV19 and TRBJ2-7, with D unclear. The CDR3 loop reads CASSMIGSSYEQYF. In DNA, the CDR3 is TGTGCCAGTAGTATGATTGGCAGCTCCTACGAGCAGTACTTC.